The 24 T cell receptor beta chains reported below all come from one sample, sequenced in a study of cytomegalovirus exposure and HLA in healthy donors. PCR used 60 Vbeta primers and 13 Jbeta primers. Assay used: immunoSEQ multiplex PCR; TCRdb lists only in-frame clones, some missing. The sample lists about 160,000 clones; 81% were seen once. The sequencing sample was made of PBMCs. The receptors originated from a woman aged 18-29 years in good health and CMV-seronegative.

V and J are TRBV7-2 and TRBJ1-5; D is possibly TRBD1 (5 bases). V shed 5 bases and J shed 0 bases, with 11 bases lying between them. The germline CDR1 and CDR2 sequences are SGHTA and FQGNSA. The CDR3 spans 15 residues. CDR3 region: CASSPQGVSNQPQHF. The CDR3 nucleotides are TGTGCCAGCAGCCCTCAGGGCGTTAGCAATCAGCCCCAGCATTTT. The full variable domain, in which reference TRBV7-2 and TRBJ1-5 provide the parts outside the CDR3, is GAGVSQSPSNKVTEKGKDVELRCDPISGHTALYWYRQSLGQGLEFLIYFQGNSAPDKSGLPSDRFSAERTGGSVSTLTIQRTQQEDSAVYLCASSPQGVSNQPQHFGDGTRLSIL.

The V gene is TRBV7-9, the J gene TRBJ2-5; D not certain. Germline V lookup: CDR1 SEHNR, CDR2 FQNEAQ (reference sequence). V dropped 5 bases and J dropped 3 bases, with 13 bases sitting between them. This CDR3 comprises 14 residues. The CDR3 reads CASSHSNYKETQYF. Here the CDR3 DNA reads TGTGCCAGCAGCCACTCCAACTACAAAGAGACCCAGTACTTC.

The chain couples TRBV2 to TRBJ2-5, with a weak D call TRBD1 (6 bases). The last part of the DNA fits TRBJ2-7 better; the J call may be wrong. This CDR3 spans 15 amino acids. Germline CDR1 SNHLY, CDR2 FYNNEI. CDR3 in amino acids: CASSEDRDNYYEQYF. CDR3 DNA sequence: TGTGCCAGCAGTGAAGACCGGGACAACTACTACGAGCAGTACTTC.

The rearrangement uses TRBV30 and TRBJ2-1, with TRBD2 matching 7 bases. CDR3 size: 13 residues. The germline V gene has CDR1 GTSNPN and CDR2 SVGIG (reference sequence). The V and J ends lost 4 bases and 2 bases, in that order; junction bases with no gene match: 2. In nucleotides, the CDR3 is TGTGCCTGGACAAGCGGGGCCTACAATGAGCAGTTCTTC. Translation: CAWTSGAYNEQFF. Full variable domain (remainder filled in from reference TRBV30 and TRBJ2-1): SQTIHQWPATLVQPVGSPLSLECTVEGTSNPNLYWYRQAAGRGLQLLFYSVGIGQISSEVPQNLSASRPQDRQFILSSKKLLLSDSGFYLCAWTSGAYNEQFFGPGTRLTVL.

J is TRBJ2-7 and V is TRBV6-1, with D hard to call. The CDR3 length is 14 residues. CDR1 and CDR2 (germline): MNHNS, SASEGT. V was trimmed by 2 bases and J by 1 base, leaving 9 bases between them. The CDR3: CASSEIGRSYEQYF. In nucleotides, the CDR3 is TGTGCCAGCAGTGAAATTGGCAGATCCTACGAGCAGTACTTC.

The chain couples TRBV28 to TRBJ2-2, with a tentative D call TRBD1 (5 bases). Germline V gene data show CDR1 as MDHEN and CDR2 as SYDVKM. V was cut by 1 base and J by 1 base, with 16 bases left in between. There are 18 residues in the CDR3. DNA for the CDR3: TGTGCCAGCAGTTTATCGATGGGGCAGGGCCTGAACACCGGGGAGCTGTTTTTT. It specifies CASSLSMGQGLNTGELFF.

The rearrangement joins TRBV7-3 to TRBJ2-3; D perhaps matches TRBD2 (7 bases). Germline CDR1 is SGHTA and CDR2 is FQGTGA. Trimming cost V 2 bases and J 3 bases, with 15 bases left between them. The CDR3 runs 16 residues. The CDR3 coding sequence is TGTGCCAGCAGCTTAGGGCCGGGGGGCCAGACAGATACGCAGTATTTT. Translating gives CASSLGPGGQTDTQYF.

The CDR3 spells CASSPGLGSGNTIYF. In DNA, the CDR3 is TGTGCCAGCAGCCCCGGACTTGGCTCTGGAAACACCATATATTTT. J is TRBJ1-3 and V is TRBV9; D ambiguous. V gave up 4 bases and J gave up 0 bases, with 11 bases separating them. CDR1 and CDR2 from the germline V gene are SGDLS and YYNGEE. The CDR3 runs to 15 residues.

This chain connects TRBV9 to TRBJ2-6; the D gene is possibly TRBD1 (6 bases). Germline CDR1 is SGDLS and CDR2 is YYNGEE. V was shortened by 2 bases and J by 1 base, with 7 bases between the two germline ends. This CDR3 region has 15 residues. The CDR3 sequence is CASSVRGSGANVLTF. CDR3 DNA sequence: TGTGCCAGCAGCGTCAGGGGTTCTGGGGCCAACGTCCTGACTTTC.

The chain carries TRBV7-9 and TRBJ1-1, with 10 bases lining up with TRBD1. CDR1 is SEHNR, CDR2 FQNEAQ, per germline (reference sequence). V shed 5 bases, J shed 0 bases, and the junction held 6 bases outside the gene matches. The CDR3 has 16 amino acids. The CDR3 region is CASSIRDRGMNTEAFF. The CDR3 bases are TGTGCCAGCAGCATCCGGGACAGGGGCATGAACACTGAAGCTTTCTTT.

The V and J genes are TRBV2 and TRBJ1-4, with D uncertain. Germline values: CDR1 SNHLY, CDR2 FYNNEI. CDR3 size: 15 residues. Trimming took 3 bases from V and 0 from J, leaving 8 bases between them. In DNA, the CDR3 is TGTGCCAGCAGTGACCGCGGAGCAACTAATGAAAAACTGTTTTTT. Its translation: CASSDRGATNEKLFF. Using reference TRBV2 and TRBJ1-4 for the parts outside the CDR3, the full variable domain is EPEVTQTPSHQVTQMGQEVILRCVPISNHLYFYWYRQILGQKVEFLVSFYNNEISEKSEIFDDQFSVERPDGSNFTLKIRSTKLEDSAMYFCASSDRGATNEKLFFGSGTQLSVL.

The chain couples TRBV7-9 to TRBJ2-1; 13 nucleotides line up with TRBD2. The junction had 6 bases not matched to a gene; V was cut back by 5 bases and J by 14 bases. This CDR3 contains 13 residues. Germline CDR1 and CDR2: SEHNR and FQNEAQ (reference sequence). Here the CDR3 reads CASSPRTSGGEFF. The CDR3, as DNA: TGTGCCAGCAGCCCCAGGACTAGCGGGGGTGAGTTCTTC.

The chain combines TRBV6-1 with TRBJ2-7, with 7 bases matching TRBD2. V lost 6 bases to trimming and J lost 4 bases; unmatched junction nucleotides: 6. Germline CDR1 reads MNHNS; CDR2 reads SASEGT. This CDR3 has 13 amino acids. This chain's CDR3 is CASRGGVIYEQYF. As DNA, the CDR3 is TGTGCCAGCAGGGGGGGGGTGATTTACGAGCAGTACTTC.

CDR3 bases: TGTGCCAGCAGCCCCTACAGAGACCCTACCACATACGAGCAGTACTTC. Translating gives CASSPYRDPTTYEQYF. The rearrangement links TRBV7-8 to TRBJ2-7; D not resolved. V was shortened by 5 bases and J by 4 bases, with 21 bases between the two germline ends. The CDR3 is 16 amino acids. Germline V gene lookup returns CDR1 SGHVS and CDR2 FQNEAQ.

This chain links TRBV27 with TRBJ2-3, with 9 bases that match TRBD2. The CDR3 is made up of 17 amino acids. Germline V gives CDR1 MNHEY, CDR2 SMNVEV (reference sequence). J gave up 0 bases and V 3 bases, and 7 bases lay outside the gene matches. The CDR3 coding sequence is TGTGCCAGCAGTTTGGGGGTACTAGCGGGCAGCACAGATACGCAGTATTTT. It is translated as CASSLGVLAGSTDTQYF.

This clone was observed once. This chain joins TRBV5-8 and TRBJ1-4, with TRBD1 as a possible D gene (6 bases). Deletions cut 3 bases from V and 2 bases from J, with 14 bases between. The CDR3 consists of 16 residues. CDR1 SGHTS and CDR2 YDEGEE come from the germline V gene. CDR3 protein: CASSYGQLPTNEKLFF. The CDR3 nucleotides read TGTGCCAGCAGCTACGGACAGCTGCCCACTAATGAAAAACTGTTTTTT.

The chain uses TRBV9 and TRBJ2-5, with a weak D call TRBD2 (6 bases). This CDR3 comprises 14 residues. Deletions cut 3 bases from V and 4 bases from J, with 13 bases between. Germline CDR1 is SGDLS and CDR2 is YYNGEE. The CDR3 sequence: CASSASQGGETQYF. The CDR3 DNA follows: TGTGCCAGCAGCGCATCCCAGGGAGGAGAGACCCAGTACTTC.

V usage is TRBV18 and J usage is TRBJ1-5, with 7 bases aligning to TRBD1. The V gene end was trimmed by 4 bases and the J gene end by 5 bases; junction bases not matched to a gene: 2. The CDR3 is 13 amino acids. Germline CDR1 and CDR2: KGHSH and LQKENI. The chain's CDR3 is CASSRGQDQPQHF. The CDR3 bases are TGTGCCAGCTCACGCGGACAGGATCAGCCCCAGCATTTT. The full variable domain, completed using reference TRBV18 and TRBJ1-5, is NAGVMQNPRHLVRRRGQEARLRCSPMKGHSHVYWYRQLPEEGLKFMVYLQKENIIDESGMPKERFSAEFPKEGPSILRIQQVVRGDSAAYFCASSRGQDQPQHFGDGTRLSIL.

The CDR3 is CASSDRGNTEAFF. The CDR3 DNA reads TGTGCCAGCAGCGACAGGGGGAACACTGAAGCTTTCTTT. V gene TRBV27 combines with J gene TRBJ1-1; 8 nucleotides align to TRBD1. The CDR3 loop spans 13 amino acids. The V gene's germline CDR1 is MNHEY and CDR2 SMNVEV (reference sequence). V lost 6 bases and J lost 1; bases outside the gene matches: 1.

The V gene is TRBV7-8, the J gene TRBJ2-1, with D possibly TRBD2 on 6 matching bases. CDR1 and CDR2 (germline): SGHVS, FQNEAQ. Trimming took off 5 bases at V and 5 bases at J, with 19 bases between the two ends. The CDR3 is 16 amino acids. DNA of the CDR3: TGTGCCAGCAGCGTTAATACCGGGACTCTCAACAATGAGCAGTTCTTC. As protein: CASSVNTGTLNNEQFF.

The CDR3 DNA sequence: TGTGCCAGCAGCTCACAGGGATTGGGGGCTGAAGCTTTCTTT. Amino acids: CASSSQGLGAEAFF. J is TRBJ1-1 and V is TRBV7-9; a weak D match, TRBD1 (6 bases). CDR1 is SEHNR and CDR2 is FQNEAQ in the germline V gene (reference sequence). The CDR3 sequence is 14 residues long. V was shortened by 4 bases and J by 6 bases, with 15 bases between the two germline ends. Combining the CDR3 with reference TRBV7-9 and TRBJ1-1 gives the whole variable domain DTGVSQNPRHKITKRGQNVTFRCDPISEHNRLYWYRQTLGQGPEFLTYFQNEAQLEKSRLLSDRFSAERPKGSFSTLEIQRTEQGDSAMYLCASSSQGLGAEAFFGQGTRLTVV.

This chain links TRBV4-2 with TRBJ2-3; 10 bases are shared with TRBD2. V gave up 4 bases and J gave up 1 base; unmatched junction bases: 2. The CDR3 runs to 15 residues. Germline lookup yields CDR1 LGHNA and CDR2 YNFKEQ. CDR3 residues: CASSPGTSGTDTQYF. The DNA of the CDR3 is TGTGCCAGCAGCCCCGGGACTAGCGGCACAGATACGCAGTATTTT.

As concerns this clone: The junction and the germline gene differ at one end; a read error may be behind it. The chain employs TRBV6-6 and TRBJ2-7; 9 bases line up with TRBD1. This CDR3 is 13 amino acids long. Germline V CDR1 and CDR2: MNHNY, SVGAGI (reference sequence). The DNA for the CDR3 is TGTGCCAGCAGTACAGGGACAGGGAACGAACAGTACTTC. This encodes CASSTGTGNEQYF.

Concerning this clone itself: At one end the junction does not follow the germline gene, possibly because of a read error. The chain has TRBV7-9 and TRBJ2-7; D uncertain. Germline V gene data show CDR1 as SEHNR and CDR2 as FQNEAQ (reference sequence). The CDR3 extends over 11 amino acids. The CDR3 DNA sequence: TGTTCCAGCAGCCTTTCCTACGAGCAGTACTTC. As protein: CSSSLSYEQYF.